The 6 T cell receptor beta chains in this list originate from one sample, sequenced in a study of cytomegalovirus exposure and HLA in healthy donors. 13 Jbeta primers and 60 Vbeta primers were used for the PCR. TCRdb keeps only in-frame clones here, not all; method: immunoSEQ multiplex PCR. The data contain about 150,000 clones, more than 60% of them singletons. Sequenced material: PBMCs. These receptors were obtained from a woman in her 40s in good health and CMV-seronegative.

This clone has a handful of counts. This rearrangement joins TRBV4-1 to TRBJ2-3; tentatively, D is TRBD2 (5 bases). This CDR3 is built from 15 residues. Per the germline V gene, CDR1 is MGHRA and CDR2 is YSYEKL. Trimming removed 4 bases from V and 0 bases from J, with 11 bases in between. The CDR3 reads CASSLRETSTDTQYF. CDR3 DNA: TGCGCCAGCAGCCTTCGGGAAACGAGCACAGATACGCAGTATTTT.

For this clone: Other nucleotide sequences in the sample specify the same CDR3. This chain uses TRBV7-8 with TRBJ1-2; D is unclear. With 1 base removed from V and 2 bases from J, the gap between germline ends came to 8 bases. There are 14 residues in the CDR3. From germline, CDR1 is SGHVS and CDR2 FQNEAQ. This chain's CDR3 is CASSLGHTNYGYTF. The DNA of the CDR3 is TGTGCCAGCAGCTTAGGACATACGAACTATGGCTACACCTTC.

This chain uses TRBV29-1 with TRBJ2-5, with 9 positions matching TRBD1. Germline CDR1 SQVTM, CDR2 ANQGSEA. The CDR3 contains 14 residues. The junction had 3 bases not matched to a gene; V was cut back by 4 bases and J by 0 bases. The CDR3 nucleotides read TGCAGCGTTGTCGGGACAGGGAACCAAGAGACCCAGTACTTC. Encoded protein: CSVVGTGNQETQYF.

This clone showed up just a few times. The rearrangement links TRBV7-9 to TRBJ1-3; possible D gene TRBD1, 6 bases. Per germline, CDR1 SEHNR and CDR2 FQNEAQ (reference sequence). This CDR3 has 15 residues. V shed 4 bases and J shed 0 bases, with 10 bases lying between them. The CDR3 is CASSSDRISGNTIYF. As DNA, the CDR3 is TGTGCCAGCAGCTCCGACAGGATCTCTGGAAACACCATATATTTT.

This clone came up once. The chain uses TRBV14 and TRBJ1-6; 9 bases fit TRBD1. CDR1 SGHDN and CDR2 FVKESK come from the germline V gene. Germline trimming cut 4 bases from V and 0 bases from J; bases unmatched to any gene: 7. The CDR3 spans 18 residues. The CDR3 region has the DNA TGTGCCAGCAGCCTGAGGACAGGGGTTGGCTCCTATAATTCACCCCTCCACTTT. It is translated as CASSLRTGVGSYNSPLHF.

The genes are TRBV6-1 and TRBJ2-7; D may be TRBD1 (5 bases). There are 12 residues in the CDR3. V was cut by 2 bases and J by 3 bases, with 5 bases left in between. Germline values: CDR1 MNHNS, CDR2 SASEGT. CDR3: CASSEQGYEQYF. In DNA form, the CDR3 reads TGTGCCAGCAGTGAACAGGGCTACGAGCAGTACTTC.